This paragraph reports one TCR beta chain. Its antigen is unknown. The data originate from a study of post-analysis software for immune sequencing data. General observations from the study: Compared with controls, patients had more of roughly five TRBV segments, including TRBV5-6, TRBV5-1 and TRBV20-1.

This CDR3 is 20 amino acids long. Germline V gene lookup returns CDR1 SQVTM and CDR2 ANQGSEA. Trimming stripped 3 bases from V and 1 base from J, with 30 bases between. Unique molecular identifiers featured in each of the TCR beta cDNA libraries. TCRdb reprocessed the PCR reads with MiXCR, giving one entry per CDR3 protein. This sample has 650,000 to 900,000 distinct CDR3 sequences; about 45% occur once, and the top ten carry roughly 4.5%. The V and J genes are TRBV29-1 and TRBJ1-2; D uncertain. Sequencing was carried out using blood. This receptor was taken from a girl aged 10 to 17 with multiple sclerosis. In DNA form, the CDR3 reads TGCAGCGTTGAGTTATGGGGATTCAGAACTCCAGAACGGAATAACTATGGCTACACCTTC. Translation gives CSVELWGFRTPERNNYGYTF.